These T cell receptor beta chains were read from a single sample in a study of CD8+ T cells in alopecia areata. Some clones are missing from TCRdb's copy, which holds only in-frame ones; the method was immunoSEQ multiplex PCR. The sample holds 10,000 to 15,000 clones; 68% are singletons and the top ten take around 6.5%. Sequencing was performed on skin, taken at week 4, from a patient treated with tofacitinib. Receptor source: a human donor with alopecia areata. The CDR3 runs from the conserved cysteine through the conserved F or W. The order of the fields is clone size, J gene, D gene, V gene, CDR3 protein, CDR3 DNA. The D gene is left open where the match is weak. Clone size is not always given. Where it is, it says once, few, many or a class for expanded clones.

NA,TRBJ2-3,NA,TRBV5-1,CASSLGPGASSTDTQYF,TGCGCCAGCAGCTTGGGACCCGGGGCCTCTAGCACAGATACGCAGTATTTT
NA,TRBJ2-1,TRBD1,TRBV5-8,CASSRGTGAGNEQFF,TGTGCCAGCAGCCGCGGGACAGGGGCAGGCAATGAGCAGTTCTTC
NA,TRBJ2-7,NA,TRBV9,CASSVSDSSYERYF,TGTGCCAGCAGCGTATCAGATAGCTCCTACGAGCGGTACTTC
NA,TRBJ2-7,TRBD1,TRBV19,CASSLTDRAYEQYF,TGTGCCAGTAGCCTAACCGACAGGGCCTACGAGCAGTACTTC
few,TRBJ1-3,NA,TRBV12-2,CASRRELDSSGNTIYF,TGTGCAAGTCGCCGCGAGCTGGACAGCTCTGGAAACACCATATATTTT
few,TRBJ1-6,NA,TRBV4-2,CASSQEGVRHSPLHF,TGTGCCAGCAGCCAAGAGGGTGTCAGACATTCACCCCTCCACTTT
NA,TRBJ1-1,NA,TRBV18,CASSPVSEAFF,TGTGCCAGCTCACCGGTATCCGAAGCTTTCTTT
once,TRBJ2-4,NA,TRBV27,CASSGGRLLAKNIQYF,TGTGCCAGCAGTGGGGGCAGGTTATTAGCCAAAAACATTCAGTACTTC
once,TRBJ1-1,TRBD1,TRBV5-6,CASIGTGGVTEAFF,TGTGCCAGCATCGGGACAGGGGGAGTGACTGAAGCTTTCTTT
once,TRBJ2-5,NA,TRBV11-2,CASSPGGVGQETQYF,TGTGCCAGCAGCCCAGGGGGGGTGGGCCAAGAGACCCAGTACTTC
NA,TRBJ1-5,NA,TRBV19,CASSIVGDTVIDQPQHF,TGTGCCAGTAGTATTGTGGGGGACACAGTGATTGATCAGCCCCAGCATTTT
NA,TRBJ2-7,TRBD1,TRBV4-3,CASSQGTGGHPYEQYF,TGCGCCAGCAGCCAAGGGACAGGAGGTCATCCCTACGAGCAGTACTTC
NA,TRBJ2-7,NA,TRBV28,CASSLSDSYEQYF,TGTGCCAGCAGCCTTAGCGACTCCTACGAGCAGTACTTC
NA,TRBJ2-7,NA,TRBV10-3,CAIRDSYEQYF,TGTGCCATCAGGGACAGCTACGAGCAGTACTTC
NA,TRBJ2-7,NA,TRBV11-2,CASSLERPSGADYEQYF,TGTGCCAGCAGCTTAGAAAGGCCCTCGGGGGCCGACTACGAGCAGTACTTC
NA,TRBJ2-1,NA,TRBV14,CASSQDRLGWGATINEQFF,TGTGCCAGCAGCCAAGATCGACTGGGGTGGGGGGCGACTATCAATGAGCAGTTCTTC
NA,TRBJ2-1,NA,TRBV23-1,CASSSEVGHTGSGYNEQFF,TGCGCCAGCAGTTCCGAAGTGGGGCACACAGGGTCTGGCTACAATGAGCAGTTCTTC
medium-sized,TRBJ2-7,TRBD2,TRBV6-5,CASSYSRRGDYEQYF,TGTGCCAGCAGTTACTCGCGGCGGGGGGACTACGAGCAGTACTTC
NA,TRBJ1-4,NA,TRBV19,CASSIRQSTDATNEKLFF,TGTGCCAGTAGTATAAGACAGTCCACGGATGCAACTAATGAAAAACTGTTTTTT
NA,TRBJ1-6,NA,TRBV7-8,CASSLGDNLINSPLHF,TGTGCCAGCAGCTTAGGAGACAACCTTATTAATTCACCCCTCCACTTT
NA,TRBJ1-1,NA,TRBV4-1,CASSLSESDTEAFF,TGCGCCAGCAGCTTGTCGGAGAGCGACACTGAAGCTTTCTTT
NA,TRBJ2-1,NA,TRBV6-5,CASRTGRGGNEQFF,TGTGCCAGCAGAACGGGCAGGGGAGGGAATGAGCAGTTCTTC
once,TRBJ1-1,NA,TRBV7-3,CASSPDRLRAFF,TGTGCCAGCAGCCCAGACAGATTACGGGCTTTCTTT
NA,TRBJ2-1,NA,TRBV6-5,CASSYSYEGSTVFF,TGTGCCAGCAGTTACTCTTATGAGGGGTCAACTGTGTTCTTC
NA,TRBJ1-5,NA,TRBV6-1,CASSEGGLAQHF,TGTGCCAGCAGTGAGGGTGGTTTAGCCCAGCATTTT
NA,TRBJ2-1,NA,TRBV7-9,CASSLFSSHDARFF,TGTGCCAGCAGCTTATTCTCTAGCCATGATGCGCGGTTCTTC
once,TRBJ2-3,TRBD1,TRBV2,CASRVGGQGASSTDTQYF,TGTGCCAGCAGAGTGGGGGGACAGGGGGCGTCTAGCACAGATACGCAGTATTTT
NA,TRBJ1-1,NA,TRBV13,CASSLKNTEAFF,TGTGCCAGCAGCCTAAAAAACACTGAAGCTTTCTTT
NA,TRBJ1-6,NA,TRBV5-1,CASSYGVGVSPLHF,TGCGCCAGCAGCTATGGGGTGGGAGTTTCACCCCTCCACTTT
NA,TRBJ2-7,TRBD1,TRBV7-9,CASSAGTGGYEQYF,TGTGCCAGCAGTGCCGGGACAGGGGGCTACGAGCAGTACTTC
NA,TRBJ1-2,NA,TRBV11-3,CASSYPGTYGYTF,TGTGCCAGCAGCTACCCGGGAACCTATGGCTACACCTTC
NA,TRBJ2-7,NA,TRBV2,CAWGDNTYEQYF,TGTGCCTGGGGGGACAATACCTACGAGCAGTACTTC
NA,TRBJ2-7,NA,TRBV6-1,CASRESGPVGNEQYF,TGTGCCAGCAGAGAGTCGGGGCCGGTTGGAAACGAGCAGTACTTC
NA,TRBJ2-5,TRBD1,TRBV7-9,CASSLPRTGGMGTQYF,TGTGCCAGCAGCTTACCCAGGACAGGGGGAATGGGGACCCAGTACTTC
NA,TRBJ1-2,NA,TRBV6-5,CASSELSEYGYTF,TGTGCCAGCAGTGAACTCAGCGAATATGGCTACACCTTC
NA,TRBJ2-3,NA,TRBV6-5,CASGVGAGTDTQYF,TGTGCCAGCGGGGTAGGGGCGGGCACAGATACGCAGTATTTT
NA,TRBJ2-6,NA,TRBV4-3,CASSQDWGPGANVLTF,TGCGCCAGCAGCCAAGATTGGGGGCCTGGGGCCAACGTCCTGACTTTC
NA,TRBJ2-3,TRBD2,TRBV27,CASSPGVIAGSTDTQYF,TGTGCCAGCAGTCCCGGCGTCATAGCGGGAAGCACAGATACGCAGTATTTT
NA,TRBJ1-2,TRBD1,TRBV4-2,CASSPGQQINYGYTF,TGTGCCAGCAGCCCGGGACAGCAGATTAACTATGGCTACACCTTC
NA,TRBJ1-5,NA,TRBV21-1,CASSTRTGGFSNQPQHF,TGTGCCAGCAGCACGAGGACAGGAGGGTTTAGCAATCAGCCCCAGCATTTT
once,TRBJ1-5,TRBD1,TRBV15,CATSSDRGSQHF,TGTGCCACCAGCAGCGACAGGGGTTCCCAGCATTTT
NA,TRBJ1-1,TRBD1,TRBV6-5,CASSYGNRGMNTEAFF,TGTGCCAGCAGTTACGGTAACAGGGGGATGAACACTGAAGCTTTCTTT
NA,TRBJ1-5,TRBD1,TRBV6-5,CASRTGLDQPQHF,TGTGCCAGCAGGACAGGGTTGGATCAGCCCCAGCATTTT
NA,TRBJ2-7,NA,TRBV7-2,CASRRRTAYEQYF,TGTGCCAGCAGAAGACGGACGGCCTACGAGCAGTACTTC
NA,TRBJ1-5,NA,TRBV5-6,CASSLYGYSNDQPQHF,TGTGCCAGCAGCTTGTATGGTTATAGCAATGATCAGCCCCAGCATTTT
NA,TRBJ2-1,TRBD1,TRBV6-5,CASSYSPGGTYNEQFF,TGTGCCAGCAGTTACTCCCCAGGGGGCACGTACAATGAGCAGTTCTTC
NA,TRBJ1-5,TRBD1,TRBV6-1,CASSVVRGNQPQHF,TGTGCCAGCAGTGTGGTCAGGGGGAATCAGCCCCAGCATTTT
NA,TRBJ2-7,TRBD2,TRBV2,CASSEGLAGSSYEQYF,TGTGCCAGCAGTGAGGGACTAGCGGGGAGCTCCTACGAGCAGTACTTC
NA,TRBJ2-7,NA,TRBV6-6,CASSYAGYEQYF,TGTGCCAGCAGTTACGCCGGATACGAGCAGTACTTC
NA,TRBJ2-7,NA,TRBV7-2,CASSFAYSYEQYF,TGTGCCAGCAGCTTCGCGTATTCCTACGAGCAGTACTTC
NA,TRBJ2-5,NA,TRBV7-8,CASSLSRMQETQYF,TGTGCCAGCAGCTTGTCGAGGATGCAAGAGACCCAGTACTTC
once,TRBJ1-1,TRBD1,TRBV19,CASQGAENTEAFF,TGTGCCAGTCAGGGGGCTGAAAACACTGAAGCTTTCTTT
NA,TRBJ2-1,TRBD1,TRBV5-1,CASSLQGTGTGYNEQFF,TGCGCCAGCAGCCTGCAGGGAACCGGGACAGGTTACAATGAGCAGTTCTTC
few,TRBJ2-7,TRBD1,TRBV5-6,CASSELRRDRAGAYEQYF,TGTGCCAGCAGCGAACTTAGGAGGGACAGGGCGGGTGCCTACGAGCAGTACTTC
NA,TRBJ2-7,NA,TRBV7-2,CASSPDNYEQYF,TGTGCCAGCAGCCCAGACAACTACGAGCAGTACTTC
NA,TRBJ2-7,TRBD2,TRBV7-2,CASSFSGGTYEQYF,TGTGCCAGCAGCTTTAGCGGGGGGACCTACGAGCAGTACTTC